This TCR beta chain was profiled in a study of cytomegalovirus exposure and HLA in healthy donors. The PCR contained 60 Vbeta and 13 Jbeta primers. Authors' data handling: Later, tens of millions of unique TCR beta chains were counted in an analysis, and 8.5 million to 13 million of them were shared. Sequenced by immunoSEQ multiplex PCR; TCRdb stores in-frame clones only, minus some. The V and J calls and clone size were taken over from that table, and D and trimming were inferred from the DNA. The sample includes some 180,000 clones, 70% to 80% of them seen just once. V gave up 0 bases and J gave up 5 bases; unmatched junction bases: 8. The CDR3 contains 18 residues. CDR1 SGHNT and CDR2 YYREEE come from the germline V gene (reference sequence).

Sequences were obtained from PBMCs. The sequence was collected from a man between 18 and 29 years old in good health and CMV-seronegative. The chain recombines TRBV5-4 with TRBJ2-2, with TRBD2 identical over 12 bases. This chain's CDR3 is CASSLDLAGGLMTGELFF. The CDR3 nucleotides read TGTGCCAGCAGCTTGGATCTAGCGGGGGGGCTGATGACCGGGGAGCTGTTTTTT.